This T cell receptor (beta chain) was recovered during a study of low-dose radiotherapy and immunotherapy resistance in tumors. Looking at the study overall: Participants in Cohort 1 were administered 0.5 Gy per fraction at 2-week intervals, to a cumulative dose of 6.5 Gy. Daily oral aspirin at 300 mg began on cycle 1 day 1 and lasted four cycles. First-strand cDNA used TRAV- and TRBV-specific primers, covering alpha and beta chains.

TCRs were amplified for approximately 21 PCR cycles with a constant-region primer and V-primer adapter. Amplification of isolated mRNA was accomplished via in vitro transcription. TCRdb re-analysed the reads in MiXCR, keeping a single row per CDR3 protein. The repertoire has some 52,000 distinct CDR3 sequences, approximately 33% of them found once; the top ten carry 7.5% to 9.5%. This clonotype was recorded at least ten times. The time point: after trial treatment. Sample treatment: LDRT plus nivolumab, ipilimumab, low-dose cyclophosphamide and aspirin (RACIN trial). Between the trimmed V and J ends, which lost 1 base and 6 bases, there was a span of 18 bases. The CDR3 loop spans 16 amino acids. Germline-derived CDR1 and CDR2 are SGHRS and YFSETQ.

The material sequenced was PBMCs, taken after low-dose radiotherapy plus immunotherapy. The genes are TRBV5-1 and TRBJ2-3; D is unclear. This receptor was identified in a male donor with rectosigmoid adenocarcinoma. The CDR3 here is CASSLKKRAVWDTQYF. The CDR3 DNA reads TGCGCCAGCAGCTTGAAGAAAAGAGCTGTTTGGGATACGCAGTATTTT.